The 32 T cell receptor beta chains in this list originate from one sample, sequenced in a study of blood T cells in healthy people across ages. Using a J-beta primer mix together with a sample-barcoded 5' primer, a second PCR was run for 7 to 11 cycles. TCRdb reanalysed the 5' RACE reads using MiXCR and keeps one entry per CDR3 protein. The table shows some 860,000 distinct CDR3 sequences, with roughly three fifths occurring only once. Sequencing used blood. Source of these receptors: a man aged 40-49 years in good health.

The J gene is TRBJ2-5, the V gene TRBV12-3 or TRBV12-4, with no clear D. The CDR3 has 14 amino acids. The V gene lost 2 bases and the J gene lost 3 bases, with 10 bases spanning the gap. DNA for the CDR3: TGTGCCAGCAGTTTAAATTATCGAAAAGAGACCCAGTACTTC. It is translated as CASSLNYRKETQYF.

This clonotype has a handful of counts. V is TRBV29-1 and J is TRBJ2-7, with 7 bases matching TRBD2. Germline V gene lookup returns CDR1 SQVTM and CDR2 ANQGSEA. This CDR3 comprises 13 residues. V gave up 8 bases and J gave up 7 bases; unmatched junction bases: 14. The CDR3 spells CSMDASGYNEQYF. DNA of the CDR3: TGCAGCATGGATGCTAGCGGCTACAATGAGCAGTACTTC.

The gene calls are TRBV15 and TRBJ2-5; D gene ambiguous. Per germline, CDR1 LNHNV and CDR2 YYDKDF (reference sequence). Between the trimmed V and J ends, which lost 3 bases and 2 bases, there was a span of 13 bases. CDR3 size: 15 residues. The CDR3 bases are TGTGCCACCAGCAGCCATCTTTCGGAGCAAGAGACCCAGTACTTC. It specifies CATSSHLSEQETQYF. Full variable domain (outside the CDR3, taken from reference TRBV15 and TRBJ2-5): DAMVIQNPRYQVTQFGKPVTLSCSQTLNHNVMYWYQQKSSQAPKLLFHYYDKDFNNEADTPDNFQSRRPNTSFCFLDIRSPGLGDTAMYLCATSSHLSEQETQYFGPGTRLLVL.

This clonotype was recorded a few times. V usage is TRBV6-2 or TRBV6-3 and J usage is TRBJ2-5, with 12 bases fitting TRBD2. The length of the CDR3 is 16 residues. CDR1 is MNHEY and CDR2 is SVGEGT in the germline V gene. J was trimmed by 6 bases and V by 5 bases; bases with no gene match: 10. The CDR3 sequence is CASSRSTSGGRKTQYF. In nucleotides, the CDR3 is TGTGCCAGCAGTCGCTCGACTAGCGGGGGTAGGAAGACCCAGTACTTC.

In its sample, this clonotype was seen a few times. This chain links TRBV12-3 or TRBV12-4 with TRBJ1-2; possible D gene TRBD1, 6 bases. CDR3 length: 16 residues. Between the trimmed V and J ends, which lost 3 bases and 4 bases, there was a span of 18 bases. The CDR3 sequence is CASSFTGAGTLYGYTF. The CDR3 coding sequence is TGTGCCAGCAGTTTTACGGGGGCAGGAACTCTCTATGGCTACACCTTC.

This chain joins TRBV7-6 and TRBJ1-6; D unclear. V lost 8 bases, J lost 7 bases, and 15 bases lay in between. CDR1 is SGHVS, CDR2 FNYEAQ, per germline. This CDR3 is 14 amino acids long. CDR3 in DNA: TGTGCCAGCTCAAACCCCCTCCAGAATTCACCCCTCCACTTT. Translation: CASSNPLQNSPLHF.

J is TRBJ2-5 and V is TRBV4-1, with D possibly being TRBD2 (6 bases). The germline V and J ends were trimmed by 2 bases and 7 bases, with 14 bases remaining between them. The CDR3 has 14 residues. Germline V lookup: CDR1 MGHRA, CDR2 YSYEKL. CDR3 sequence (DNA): TGCGCCAGCAGCCAAACCTGGGACTCGGGGACCCAGTACTTC. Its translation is CASSQTWDSGTQYF.

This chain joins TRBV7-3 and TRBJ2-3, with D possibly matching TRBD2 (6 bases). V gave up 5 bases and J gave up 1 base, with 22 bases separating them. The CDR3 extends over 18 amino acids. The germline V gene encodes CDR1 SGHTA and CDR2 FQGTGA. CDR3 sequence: CASSEPSGLPEGTDTQYF. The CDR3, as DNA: TGTGCCAGCAGCGAACCCTCTGGACTACCCGAGGGCACAGATACGCAGTATTTT.

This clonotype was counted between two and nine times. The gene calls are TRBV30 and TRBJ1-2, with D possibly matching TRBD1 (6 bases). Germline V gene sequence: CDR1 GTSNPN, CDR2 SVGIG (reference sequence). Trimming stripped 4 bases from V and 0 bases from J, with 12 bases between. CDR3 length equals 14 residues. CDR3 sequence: CAWTDRRPNYGYTF. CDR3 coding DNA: TGTGCCTGGACGGACAGACGCCCTAACTATGGCTACACCTTC.

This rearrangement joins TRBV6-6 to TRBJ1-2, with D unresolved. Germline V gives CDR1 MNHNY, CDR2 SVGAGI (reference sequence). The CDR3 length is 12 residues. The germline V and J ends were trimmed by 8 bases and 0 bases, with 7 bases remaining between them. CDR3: CASEGANYGYTF. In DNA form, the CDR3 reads TGTGCCAGCGAGGGAGCTAACTATGGCTACACCTTC.

The CDR3 is CASSFGLAVYNEQYF. CDR3 nucleotide sequence: TGTGCCAGCAGTTTTGGACTAGCGGTTTACAATGAGCAGTACTTC. The J gene is TRBJ2-7, the V gene TRBV27, with 10 bases identical to TRBD2. Germline CDR1 and CDR2: MNHEY and SMNVEV (reference sequence). The CDR3 loop spans 15 amino acids. Trimming removed 3 bases from V and 7 bases from J; junction bases left unmatched: 9.

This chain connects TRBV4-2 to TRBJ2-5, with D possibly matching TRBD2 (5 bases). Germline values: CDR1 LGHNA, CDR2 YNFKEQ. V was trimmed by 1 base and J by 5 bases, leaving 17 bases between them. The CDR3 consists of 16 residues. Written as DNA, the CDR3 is TGTGCCAGCAGCCAAGTGGACCTAGCCCCCGGGGAGACCCAGTACTTC. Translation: CASSQVDLAPGETQYF.

The CDR3 loop reads CASSQGEGSGYEQYF. The CDR3 coding sequence is TGTGCCAGCAGCCAAGGAGAGGGAAGTGGCTACGAGCAGTACTTC. The chain has TRBV3-1 and TRBJ2-7; possibly TRBD2 for D (5 bases). Per the germline V gene, CDR1 is LGHDT and CDR2 is YNNKEL (reference sequence). The V gene lost 1 base and the J gene lost 3 bases, with 13 bases spanning the gap. The CDR3 is made up of 15 amino acids.

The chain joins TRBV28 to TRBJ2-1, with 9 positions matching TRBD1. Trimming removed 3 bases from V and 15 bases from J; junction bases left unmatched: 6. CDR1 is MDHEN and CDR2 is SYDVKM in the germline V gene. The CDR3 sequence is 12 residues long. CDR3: CASSLGQGYLFF. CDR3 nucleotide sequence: TGTGCCAGCAGTTTGGGACAGGGTTACCTGTTCTTC.

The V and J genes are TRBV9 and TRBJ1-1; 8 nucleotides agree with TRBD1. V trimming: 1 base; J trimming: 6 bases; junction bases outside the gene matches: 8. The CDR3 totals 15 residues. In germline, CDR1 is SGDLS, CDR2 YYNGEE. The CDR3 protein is CASSVQPQGAPEAFF. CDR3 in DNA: TGTGCCAGCAGCGTACAGCCTCAGGGGGCGCCTGAAGCTTTCTTT.

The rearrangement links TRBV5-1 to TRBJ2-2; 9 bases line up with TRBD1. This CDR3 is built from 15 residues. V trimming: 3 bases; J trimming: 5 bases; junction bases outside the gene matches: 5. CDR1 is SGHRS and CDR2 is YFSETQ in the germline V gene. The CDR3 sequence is CASSWDRAETGELFF. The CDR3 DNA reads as TGCGCCAGCAGCTGGGACAGGGCGGAGACCGGGGAGCTGTTTTTT.

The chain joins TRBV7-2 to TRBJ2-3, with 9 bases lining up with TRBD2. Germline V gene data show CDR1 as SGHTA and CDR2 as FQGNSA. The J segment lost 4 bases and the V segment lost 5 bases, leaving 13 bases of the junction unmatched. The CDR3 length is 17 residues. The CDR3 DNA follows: TGTGCCAGCAGCGCGACGACCGGGACTAGCTTCCCAGATACGCAGTATTTT. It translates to CASSATTGTSFPDTQYF.

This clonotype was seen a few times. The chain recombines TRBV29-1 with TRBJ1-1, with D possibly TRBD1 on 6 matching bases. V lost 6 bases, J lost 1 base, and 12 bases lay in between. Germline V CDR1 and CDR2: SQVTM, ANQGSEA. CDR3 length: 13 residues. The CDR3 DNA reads TGCAGCGTGGAACAGGGCCCGAACACTGAAGCTTTCTTT. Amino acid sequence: CSVEQGPNTEAFF.

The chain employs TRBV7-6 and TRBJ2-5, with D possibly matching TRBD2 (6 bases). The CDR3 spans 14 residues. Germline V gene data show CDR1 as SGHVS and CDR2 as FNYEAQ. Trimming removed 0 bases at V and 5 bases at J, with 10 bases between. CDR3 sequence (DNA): TGTGCCAGCAGCTTAGCGATCCGGGGGGAGACCCAGTACTTC. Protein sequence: CASSLAIRGETQYF.

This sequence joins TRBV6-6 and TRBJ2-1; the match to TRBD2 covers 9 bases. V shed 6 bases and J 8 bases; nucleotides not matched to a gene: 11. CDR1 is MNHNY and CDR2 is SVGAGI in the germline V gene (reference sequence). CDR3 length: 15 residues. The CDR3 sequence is CASRKTSGPTDEQFF. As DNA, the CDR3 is TGTGCCAGCAGAAAGACTAGCGGCCCTACGGATGAGCAGTTCTTC.

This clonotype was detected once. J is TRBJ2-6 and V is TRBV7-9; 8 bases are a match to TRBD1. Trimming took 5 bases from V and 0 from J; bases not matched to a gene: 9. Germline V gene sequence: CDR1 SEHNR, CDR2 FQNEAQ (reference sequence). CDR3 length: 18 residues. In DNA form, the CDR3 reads TGTGCCAGCAGCGGAGACAGGGGAAGGGTCTCTGGGGCCAACGTCCTGACTTTC. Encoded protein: CASSGDRGRVSGANVLTF. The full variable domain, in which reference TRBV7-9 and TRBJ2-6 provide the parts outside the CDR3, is DTGVSQNPRHKITKRGQNVTFRCDPISEHNRLYWYRQTLGQGPEFLTYFQNEAQLEKSRLLSDRFSAERPKGSFSTLEIQRTEQGDSAMYLCASSGDRGRVSGANVLTFGAGSRLTVL.

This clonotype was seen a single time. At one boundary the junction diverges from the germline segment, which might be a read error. DNA for the CDR3: TGCGCCAGCAACTTGGGACAGGGATGGGACACTGAAGCTTTCTTT. Translating it yields CASNLGQGWDTEAFF. This chain links TRBV5-1 with TRBJ1-1, with 9 nucleotides matching TRBD1. Per the germline V gene, CDR1 is SGHRS and CDR2 is YFSETQ. CDR3 length: 15 amino acids.

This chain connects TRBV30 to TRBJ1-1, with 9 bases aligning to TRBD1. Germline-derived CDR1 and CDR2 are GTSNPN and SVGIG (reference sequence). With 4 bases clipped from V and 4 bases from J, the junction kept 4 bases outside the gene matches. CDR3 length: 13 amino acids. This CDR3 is CAWNRDRATEAFF. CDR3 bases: TGTGCCTGGAACAGGGACAGGGCCACTGAAGCTTTCTTT.

The CDR3 bases are TGTGCCAGCCGATTAGGGGCCTACAATGAGCAGTTCTTC. Translated: CASRLGAYNEQFF. The chain couples TRBV12-3 or TRBV12-4 to TRBJ2-1; weak D call: TRBD1 (5 bases). This CDR3 is built from 13 residues. V was shortened by 8 bases and J by 2 bases, with 10 bases between the two germline ends.

The CDR3 nucleotides are TGCGCCAGCAGCGGGGGACAGGGGCGCACTGAAGCTTTCTTT. Protein: CASSGGQGRTEAFF. The V gene is TRBV5-1, the J gene TRBJ1-1, with 10 bases lining up with TRBD1. Per the germline V gene, CDR1 is SGHRS and CDR2 is YFSETQ. The CDR3 spans 14 residues. The V gene end was trimmed by 4 bases and the J gene end by 4 bases; junction bases not matched to a gene: 4.

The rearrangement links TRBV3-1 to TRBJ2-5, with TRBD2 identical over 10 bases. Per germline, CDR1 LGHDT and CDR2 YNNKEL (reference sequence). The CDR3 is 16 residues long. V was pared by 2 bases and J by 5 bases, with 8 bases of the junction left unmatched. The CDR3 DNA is TGTGCCAGCAGCCAATCCGCCCTAGCGGGAGTTGAGACCCAGTACTTC. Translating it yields CASSQSALAGVETQYF.

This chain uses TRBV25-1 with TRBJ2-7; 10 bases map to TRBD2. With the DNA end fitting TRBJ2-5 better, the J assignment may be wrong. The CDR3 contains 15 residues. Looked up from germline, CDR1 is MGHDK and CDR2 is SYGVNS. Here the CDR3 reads CASSERELAGETQYF. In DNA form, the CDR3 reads TGTGCCAGCAGTGAACGTGAACTAGCGGGGGAGACCCAGTACTTC.

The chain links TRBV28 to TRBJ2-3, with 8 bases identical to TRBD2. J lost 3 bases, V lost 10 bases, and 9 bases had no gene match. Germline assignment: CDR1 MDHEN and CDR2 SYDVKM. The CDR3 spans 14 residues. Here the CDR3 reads CATSEAGVTDTQYF. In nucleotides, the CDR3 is TGTGCCACCTCCGAAGCGGGAGTGACAGATACGCAGTATTTT. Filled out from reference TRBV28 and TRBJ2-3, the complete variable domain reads DVKVTQSSRYLVKRTGEKVFLECVQDMDHENMFWYRQDPGLGLRLIYFSYDVKMKEKGDIPEGYSVSREKKERFSLILESASTNQTSMYLCATSEAGVTDTQYFGPGTRLTVL.

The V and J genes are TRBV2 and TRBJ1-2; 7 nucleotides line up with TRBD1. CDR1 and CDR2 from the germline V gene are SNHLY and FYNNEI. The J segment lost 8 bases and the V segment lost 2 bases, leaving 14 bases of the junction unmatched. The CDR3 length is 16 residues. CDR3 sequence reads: CASSETTGAQQGGYTF. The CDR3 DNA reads TGTGCCAGCAGTGAAACCACAGGGGCCCAACAGGGAGGCTACACCTTC.

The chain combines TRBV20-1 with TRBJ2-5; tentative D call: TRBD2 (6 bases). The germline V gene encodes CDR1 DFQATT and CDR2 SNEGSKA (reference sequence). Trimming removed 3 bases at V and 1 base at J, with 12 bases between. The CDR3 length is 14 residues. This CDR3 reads CSARVMGLQETQYF. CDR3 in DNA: TGCAGTGCTAGGGTAATGGGACTCCAAGAGACCCAGTACTTC.

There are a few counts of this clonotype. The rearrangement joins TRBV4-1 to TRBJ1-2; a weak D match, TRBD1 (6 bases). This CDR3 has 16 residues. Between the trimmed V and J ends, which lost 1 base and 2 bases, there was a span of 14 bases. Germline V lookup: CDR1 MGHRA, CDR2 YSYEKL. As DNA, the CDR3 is TGCGCCAGCAGCCAAGGGGGCCAGGGGCGAAACTATGGCTACACCTTC. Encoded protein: CASSQGGQGRNYGYTF.

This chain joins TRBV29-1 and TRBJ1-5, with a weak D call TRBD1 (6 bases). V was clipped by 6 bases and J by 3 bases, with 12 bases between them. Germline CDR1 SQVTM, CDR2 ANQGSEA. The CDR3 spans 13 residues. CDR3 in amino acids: CSVVTGPNQPQHF. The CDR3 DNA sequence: TGCAGCGTGGTGACAGGCCCCAATCAGCCCCAGCATTTT.